Following are 21 T cell receptor beta chains from one sample sequenced in a study of T cells after yellow fever vaccination. TCRdb passed the 5' RACE reads through MiXCR, listing each CDR3 protein once. The sample records 60,000 or so distinct CDR3 sequences, roughly 7.4% being singletons. The material sequenced was CD8+ T cells sorted from PBMCs, taken on the day of the first yellow fever vaccination. The receptor source for this set is a man younger than 30 who received the YFV17D yellow fever vaccine.

This clonotype was found once. A read error likely explains this, since a far larger clone differs by one base. In DNA form, the CDR3 reads TGCACCAGCAGCTTCGGCAATGAGCAGTTCTTC. Amino acid sequence: CTSSFGNEQFF. The chain links TRBV5-1 to TRBJ2-1; D gene ambiguous. The CDR3 runs to 11 residues. In germline, CDR1 is SGHRS, CDR2 YFSETQ.

This chain uses TRBV30 with TRBJ2-6; a weak D match, TRBD2 (6 bases). V lost 4 bases and J lost 9, with 13 bases in between. The CDR3 covers 13 residues. Germline V CDR1 and CDR2: GTSNPN, SVGIG (reference sequence). CDR3: CAWTLGGINVLTF. The CDR3 DNA is TGTGCCTGGACGCTTGGGGGGATCAACGTCCTGACTTTC.

The chain recombines TRBV19 with TRBJ2-2, with a tentative D call TRBD1 (6 bases). The length of the CDR3 is 15 residues. V dropped 6 bases and J dropped 1 base, with 12 bases sitting between them. Looked up from germline, CDR1 is LNHDA and CDR2 is SQIVND (reference sequence). The CDR3 DNA sequence: TGTGCCAGTAGCACCGGGACACAGAACACCGGGGAGCTGTTTTTT. Its protein product is CASSTGTQNTGELFF.

This sequence joins TRBV7-9 and TRBJ2-1, with D possibly being TRBD1 (5 bases). The CDR3 is 12 amino acids. Germline V gene data show CDR1 as SEHNR and CDR2 as FQNEAQ (reference sequence). The germline V and J ends were trimmed by 3 bases and 9 bases, with 9 bases remaining between them. CDR3 sequence (DNA): TGTGCCAGCAGCTTCTGGGGCGGTGAGCAGTTCTTC. Residues: CASSFWGGEQFF.

This clonotype was detected a few times. The rearrangement joins TRBV7-9 to TRBJ1-1, with D unclear. The ends were cut back, 4 bases at V and 0 bases at J, with 3 bases in the middle. Germline CDR1 is SEHNR and CDR2 is FQNEAQ (reference sequence). The CDR3 is 12 residues long. CDR3 protein: CASSSVNTEAFF. CDR3 sequence (DNA): TGTGCCAGCAGCTCAGTGAACACTGAAGCTTTCTTT.

This chain connects TRBV6-1 to TRBJ2-7, with 10 bases that match TRBD1. The germline V gene has CDR1 MNHNS and CDR2 SASEGT. CDR3 length equals 15 residues. Trimming cost V 3 bases and J 3 bases; bases outside gene matches: 5. The CDR3 sequence: CASSDPGQGHYEQYV. The CDR3 DNA follows: TGTGCCAGCAGTGACCCGGGACAGGGGCACTACGAGCAGTACGTC.

The chain carries TRBV19 and TRBJ2-3; TRBD2 matches 11 bases. This CDR3 is built from 15 residues. Germline V gene sequence: CDR1 LNHDA, CDR2 SQIVND (reference sequence). V gave up 8 bases and J gave up 3 bases; unmatched junction bases: 7. Written as DNA, the CDR3 is TGTGCCAGTCGAATGACTAGCGGGACGACAGATACGCAGTATTTT. It encodes CASRMTSGTTDTQYF. Together with reference TRBV19 and TRBJ2-3, the CDR3 gives the full variable domain: DGGITQSPKYLFRKEGQNVTLSCEQNLNHDAMYWYRQDPGQGLRLIYYSQIVNDFQKGDIAEGYSVSREKKESFPLTVTSAQKNPTAFYLCASRMTSGTTDTQYFGPGTRLTVL.

This clonotype was counted at least ten times. The chain couples TRBV3-1 to TRBJ2-1, with 7 bases fitting TRBD1. The CDR3 runs 15 residues. The V gene end was trimmed by 5 bases and the J gene end by 1 base; junction bases not matched to a gene: 5. Germline CDR1 is LGHDT and CDR2 is YNNKEL (reference sequence). The CDR3 reads CASSMETGSYNEQFF. As DNA, the CDR3 is TGTGCCAGCAGCATGGAGACAGGGTCCTACAATGAGCAGTTCTTC.

This clonotype was detected many times. The genes are TRBV5-1 and TRBJ2-1; 8 positions match TRBD1. Looked up from germline, CDR1 is SGHRS and CDR2 is YFSETQ. The CDR3 length is 15 residues. V shed 1 base and J 6 bases; nucleotides not matched to a gene: 6. CDR3 loop: CASSLFRGPSNEQFF. The CDR3 DNA reads as TGCGCCAGCAGCTTGTTCAGGGGGCCATCCAATGAGCAGTTCTTC.

The chain has TRBV27 and TRBJ1-1; D not certain. Trimming removed 3 bases from V and 5 bases from J, with 13 bases in between. This CDR3 has 14 residues. Looked up from germline, CDR1 is MNHEY and CDR2 is SMNVEV (reference sequence). The CDR3 region is CASSFGSSGTEAFF. The CDR3 region has the DNA TGTGCCAGCAGTTTCGGGTCCTCGGGGACTGAAGCTTTCTTT.

This clonotype came up many times. The chain employs TRBV12-3 or TRBV12-4 and TRBJ2-2, with D unclear. V lost 8 bases, J lost 4 bases, and 2 bases lay in between. CDR3 length: 10 amino acids. CDR3 in DNA: TGTGCCAGCGGCACCGGGGAGCTGTTTTTT. The encoded protein is CASGTGELFF.

The V gene is TRBV4-1, the J gene TRBJ1-2; D is uncertain. V gave up 0 bases and J gave up 2 bases, with 7 bases separating them. This CDR3 comprises 14 residues. Germline V lookup: CDR1 MGHRA, CDR2 YSYEKL. CDR3 nucleotide sequence: TGCGCCAGCAGCCAAGAGCACAGCAACTATGGCTACACCTTC. Protein product: CASSQEHSNYGYTF.

This clonotype was found many times. The chain carries TRBV6-5 and TRBJ1-1; D may be TRBD1 (6 bases). The CDR3 is 14 amino acids. The V gene's germline CDR1 is MNHEY and CDR2 SVGAGI. Trimming shortened V by 7 bases and J by 4 bases, and 16 bases separated the two germline ends. The CDR3 bases are TGTGCCAGCACCCTCTTTGGGGGCACCACTGAAGCTTTCTTT. Protein: CASTLFGGTTEAFF.

A few counts support this clonotype. V usage is TRBV9 and J usage is TRBJ1-2; D perhaps matches TRBD1 (5 bases). V lost 4 bases to trimming and J lost 3 bases, with 19 bases between them. This CDR3 contains 16 residues. Germline CDR1 and CDR2: SGDLS and YYNGEE. CDR3 sequence reads: CASSPTGDPGDYGYTF. DNA of the CDR3: TGTGCCAGCAGCCCAACCGGGGACCCTGGAGACTATGGCTACACCTTC.

The rearrangement uses TRBV20-1 and TRBJ1-1; 8 bases match TRBD1. The germline V gene has CDR1 DFQATT and CDR2 SNEGSKA (reference sequence). The CDR3 is 15 residues long. With 6 bases clipped from V and 6 bases from J, the junction kept 15 bases outside the gene matches. CDR3 in amino acids: CSARPGGQGASEAFF. CDR3 DNA sequence: TGCAGTGCCCGACCTGGAGGGCAGGGGGCCTCTGAAGCTTTCTTT.

This clonotype was seen many times. The rearrangement uses TRBV12-3 or TRBV12-4 and TRBJ1-5; 7 bases are a match to TRBD1. This CDR3 comprises 16 residues. With V trimmed by 5 bases and J by 7 bases, 14 bases remained unmatched. The CDR3 loop is CASSPGQTLGRQPQHF. DNA of the CDR3: TGTGCCAGCAGTCCGGGACAGACGCTAGGAAGGCAGCCCCAGCATTTT.

This clonotype has more than one count but fewer than ten. The chain couples TRBV4-2 to TRBJ1-1, with D uncertain. Trimming removed 4 bases at V and 10 bases at J, with 16 bases between. The CDR3 is made up of 13 amino acids. Germline CDR1 and CDR2: LGHNA and YNFKEQ. The CDR3 loop is CASSPEEGLVAFF. As DNA, the CDR3 is TGTGCCAGCAGCCCCGAGGAAGGGTTGGTAGCTTTCTTT.

This clonotype was picked up many times. The chain recombines TRBV5-8 with TRBJ1-5, with 7 bases lining up with TRBD1. The CDR3 extends over 17 amino acids. Germline values: CDR1 SGHTS, CDR2 YDEGEE. Trimming cost V 2 bases and J 2 bases; bases outside gene matches: 10. The DNA of the CDR3 is TGTGCCAGCAGCTTAGACCCTGCCGGACAGGGCAATCAGCCCCAGCATTTT. Translation: CASSLDPAGQGNQPQHF.

This clonotype was seen a few times. The V and J genes are TRBV5-4 and TRBJ2-7, with D perhaps matching TRBD1 (6 bases). The V and J ends lost 3 bases and 0 bases respectively, with 10 bases between them. The germline V gene has CDR1 SGHNT and CDR2 YYREEE (reference sequence). The CDR3 totals 14 residues. The chain's CDR3 is CASSSRDTSYEQYF. The DNA for the CDR3 is TGTGCCAGCAGCTCCCGGGACACCTCCTACGAGCAGTACTTC. The complete variable domain, with remaining parts taken from reference TRBV5-4 and TRBJ2-7, reads ETGVTQSPTHLIKTRGQQVTLRCSSQSGHNTVSWYQQALGQGPQFIFQYYREEENGRGNFPPRFSGLQFPNYSSELNVNALELDDSALYLCASSSRDTSYEQYFGPGTRLTVT.

A few counts support this clonotype. The gene calls are TRBV5-8 and TRBJ1-2; D not resolved. Germline V gene data show CDR1 as SGHTS and CDR2 as YDEGEE. The CDR3 is made up of 14 amino acids. Deletions cut 2 bases from V and 4 bases from J, with 12 bases between. DNA of the CDR3: TGTGCCAGCAGCTTATACCAGTCTCCCTATGGCTACACCTTC. Its protein product is CASSLYQSPYGYTF.

This clonotype was seen many times. This sequence joins TRBV10-3 and TRBJ2-5; no definite D call. Germline V gives CDR1 ENHRY, CDR2 SYGVKD. V was cut by 5 bases and J by 0 bases, with 7 bases left in between. CDR3 length equals 13 residues. CDR3 in amino acids: CAISLDYQETQYF. CDR3 coding DNA: TGTGCCATCAGTTTAGATTACCAAGAGACCCAGTACTTC.